The rows below give T cell receptor beta chains drawn from one sample of a study of OX40 agonist ivuxolimab in advanced cancers. The protocol was immunoSEQ multiplex PCR, while the TCRdb copy is restricted to in-frame clones and leaves out a portion. Altogether about 120,000 clones are present, around 93% being singletons, with the ten largest covering 0.15% to 0.17%. The sample in question was CD4+ or CD8+ T cells sorted from blood, obtained in a trial of the OX40 agonist ivuxolimab. The receptors were gathered from an adult with an advanced solid tumor such as melanoma, head and neck, liver or kidney cancer. The CDR3 runs from the conserved cysteine through the conserved F or W. A D gene is named only where the DNA matches it firmly. Not all rows give a size; the values are once, few, many and, for expanded clones, a class.

>-|TRBJ2-1|-|TRBV27
TGTGCCAGCAGTTCCGTTAATTCGGGCGGTGAGCAGTTCTTC
CASSSVNSGGEQFF
>-|TRBJ2-7|TRBD1|TRBV6-5
TGTGCCAGCAAGTTATCCGGGACAGGGGAGAAGCAGTACTTC
CASKLSGTGEKQYF
>-|TRBJ1-1|-|TRBV2
TGTGCCAGCAGACTAGGACTCGGGAGGACTGAAGCTTTCTTT
CASRLGLGRTEAFF
>-|TRBJ2-7|-|TRBV10-3
TGTGCCATCAGTGGGGCGGCCACCTACGAGCAGTACTTC
CAISGAATYEQYF
>-|TRBJ1-3|TRBD1|TRBV5-1
TGCGCCAGCAGCCTCGACAGGGCCTCTGGAAACACCATATATTTT
CASSLDRASGNTIYF
>-|TRBJ2-7|-|TRBV4-2
TGTGCCAGCAGCCAAGATTCAGGGAGGATCTCCTACGAGCAGTACTTC
CASSQDSGRISYEQYF
>-|TRBJ2-2|-|TRBV7-9
TGTGCCAGCAGCTTTGGCAGTTTGCGAGGGGAGCTGTTTTTT
CASSFGSLRGELFF
>-|TRBJ1-2|TRBD1|TRBV5-1
TGCGCCAGCAGCTTGGAGGGACAGGGGGGCGGCTACACCTTC
CASSLEGQGGGYTF
>-|TRBJ2-7|TRBD2|TRBV5-1
TGTGCCAGCACCTATATAGCGGGGCCTACACTTTACTTC
CASTYIAGPTLYF
>-|TRBJ2-1|-|TRBV7-6
TGTGCCAGCAACCTAAATTTGGGGGACTCCTACAATGAGCAGTTCTTC
CASNLNLGDSYNEQFF
>-|TRBJ2-1|TRBD2|TRBV15
TGTGCCACCAGCAGTAGACTAGCGGAAAACTTTGTCTCCTACAATGAGCAGTTCTTC
CATSSRLAENFVSYNEQFF
>-|TRBJ2-7|-|TRBV9
TGTGCCGTAAGGGGCGAGCAGTACTTC
CAVRGEQYF
>-|TRBJ2-3|-|TRBV7-3
TGTGCCAGCAGCCCCCGGACAGAGCCCACAGATACGCAGTATTTT
CASSPRTEPTDTQYF
>few|TRBJ2-3|-|TRBV13
TGTGCCAGCAGCTTAGCAGGTCGGAACACAGATACGCAGTATTTT
CASSLAGRNTDTQYF
>-|TRBJ2-2|-|TRBV7-9
TGTGCCAGCAGGCCTAGTGGCACCGGGGAGCTGTTTTTT
CASRPSGTGELFF
>-|TRBJ1-3|TRBD1|TRBV19
TGTGCCACGCGACAGGGAGGAACTGGAAACACCATATATTTT
CATRQGGTGNTIYF
>-|TRBJ2-2|TRBD2|TRBV5-4
TGTGCCAGCAAGCCTCCTCCCGGACTAGTGGACACCGGGGAGCTGTTTTTT
CASKPPPGLVDTGELFF
>-|TRBJ2-6|-|TRBV2
TGTGCCAGGGAAGGCGCGGGGGCCTCTGGGGCCAACGTCCTGACTTTC
CAREGAGASGANVLTF